The 4 T cell receptor beta chains presented below share a single source sample, sequenced in a study of T cells in Graves' hyperthyroidism and ophthalmopathy. RNA transcripts gave rise to amplified TCR beta CDR3 regions. Primed by the HTBI set, a first-round RT-PCR was run on the TCR CDR3. Via MiXCR, TCRdb re-called the multiplex PCR reads, giving one row per CDR3 protein. The repertoire holds 550,000 to 650,000 distinct CDR3 sequences, with about 15% as singletons. Sequences were obtained from blood. These receptors were taken from a woman aged 25 to 39 with Graves' hyperthyroidism that later progressed to Graves' ophthalmopathy.

There are many counts of this clonotype. J is TRBJ2-3 and V is TRBV5-1, with D perhaps matching TRBD1 (6 bases). Trimming shortened V by 7 bases and J by 1 base, and 16 bases separated the two germline ends. The CDR3 sequence is 15 residues long. Germline-derived CDR1 and CDR2 are SGHRS and YFSETQ. The CDR3 DNA is TGCGCCAGCTCCTCCCAGGGGAGAGGCACAGATACGCAGTATTTT. Its translation: CASSSQGRGTDTQYF.

This clonotype was seen ten or more times. The chain links TRBV7-9 to TRBJ2-3; D is ambiguous. The CDR3 has 17 residues. Trimming removed 2 bases from V and 2 bases from J, with 17 bases in between. Per germline, CDR1 SEHNR and CDR2 FQNEAQ (reference sequence). Here the CDR3 reads CASSLPPEAQFTDTQYF. DNA for the CDR3: TGTGCCAGCAGCTTACCTCCCGAGGCTCAATTCACAGATACGCAGTATTTT.

This clonotype showed up many times. The CDR3 DNA sequence: TGTGCCAGCAGTGCCCGGACAGGCGACAACTATGGCTACACCTTC. This encodes CASSARTGDNYGYTF. The rearrangement joins TRBV2 to TRBJ1-2, with 7 bases that match TRBD1. CDR3 length equals 15 residues. After removal of 4 bases from V and 2 bases from J, the junction contained 7 bases not matched to a gene. Germline assignment: CDR1 SNHLY and CDR2 FYNNEI.

The chain carries TRBV29-1 and TRBJ2-1; TRBD2 matches at 11 bases. V was pared by 5 bases and J by 6 bases, with 6 bases of the junction left unmatched. The CDR3 loop spans 14 amino acids. The germline V gene encodes CDR1 SQVTM and CDR2 ANQGSEA. CDR3 loop: CSVSGTSGVNEQFF. In nucleotides, the CDR3 is TGCAGCGTTTCCGGGACTAGCGGAGTCAATGAGCAGTTCTTC.